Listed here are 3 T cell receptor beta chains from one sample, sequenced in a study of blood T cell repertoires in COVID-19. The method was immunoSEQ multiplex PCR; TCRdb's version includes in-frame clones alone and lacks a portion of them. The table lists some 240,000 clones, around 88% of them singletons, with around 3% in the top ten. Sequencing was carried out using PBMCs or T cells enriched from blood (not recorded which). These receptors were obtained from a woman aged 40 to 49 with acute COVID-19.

In DNA form, the CDR3 reads TGTGCCAGCAGTTTACTCGCAGGGGCATCAAATTCACCCCTCCACTTT. Its translation: CASSLLAGASNSPLHF. The chain links TRBV27 to TRBJ1-6; the D gene is possibly TRBD1 (6 bases). Germline V CDR1 and CDR2: MNHEY, SMNVEV (reference sequence). V was trimmed by 2 bases and J by 7 bases, leaving 15 bases between them. The CDR3 loop spans 16 amino acids.

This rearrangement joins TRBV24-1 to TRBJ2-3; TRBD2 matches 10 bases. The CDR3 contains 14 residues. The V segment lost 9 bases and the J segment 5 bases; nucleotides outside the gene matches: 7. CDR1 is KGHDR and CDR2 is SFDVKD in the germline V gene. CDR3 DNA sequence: TGTGCCACCGGGAGCGGGAGGGAAATAGATACGCAGTATTTT. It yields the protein CATGSGREIDTQYF.

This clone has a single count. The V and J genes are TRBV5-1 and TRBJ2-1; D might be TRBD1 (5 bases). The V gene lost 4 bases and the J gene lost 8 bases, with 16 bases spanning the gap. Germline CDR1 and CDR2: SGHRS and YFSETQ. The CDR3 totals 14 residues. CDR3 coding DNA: TGCGCCAGCAGCCAAAACCCAGGGTTCGATGAGCAGTTCTTC. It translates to CASSQNPGFDEQFF.